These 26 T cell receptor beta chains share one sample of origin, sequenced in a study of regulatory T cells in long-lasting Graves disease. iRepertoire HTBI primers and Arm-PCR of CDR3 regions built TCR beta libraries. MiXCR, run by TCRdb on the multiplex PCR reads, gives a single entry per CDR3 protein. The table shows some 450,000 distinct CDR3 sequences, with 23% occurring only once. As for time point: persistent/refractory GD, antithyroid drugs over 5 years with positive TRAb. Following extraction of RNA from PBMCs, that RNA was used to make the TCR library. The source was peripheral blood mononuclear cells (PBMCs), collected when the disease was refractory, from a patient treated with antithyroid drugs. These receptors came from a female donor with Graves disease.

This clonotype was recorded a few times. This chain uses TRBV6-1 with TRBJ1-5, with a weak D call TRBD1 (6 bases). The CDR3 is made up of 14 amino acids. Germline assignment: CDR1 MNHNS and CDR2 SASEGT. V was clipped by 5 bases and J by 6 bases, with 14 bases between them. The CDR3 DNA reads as TGTGCCAGCAGTCTAAGGACAGCTAGTCAGCCCCAGCATTTT. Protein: CASSLRTASQPQHF.

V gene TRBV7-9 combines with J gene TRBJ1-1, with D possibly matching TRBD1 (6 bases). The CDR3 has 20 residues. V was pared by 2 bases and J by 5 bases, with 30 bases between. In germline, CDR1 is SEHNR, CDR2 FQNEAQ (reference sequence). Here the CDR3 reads CASSLSSGAVGGLKATEAFF. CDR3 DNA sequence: TGTGCCAGCAGCTTATCGTCGGGGGCGGTAGGGGGGCTGAAGGCGACTGAAGCTTTCTTT.

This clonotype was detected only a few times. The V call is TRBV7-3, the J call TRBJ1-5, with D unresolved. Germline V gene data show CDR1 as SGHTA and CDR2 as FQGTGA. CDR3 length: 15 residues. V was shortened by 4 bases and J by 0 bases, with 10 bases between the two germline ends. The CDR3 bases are TGTGCCAGCAGCTCCGACACCCTTAGCAATCAGCCCCAGCATTTT. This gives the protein CASSSDTLSNQPQHF.

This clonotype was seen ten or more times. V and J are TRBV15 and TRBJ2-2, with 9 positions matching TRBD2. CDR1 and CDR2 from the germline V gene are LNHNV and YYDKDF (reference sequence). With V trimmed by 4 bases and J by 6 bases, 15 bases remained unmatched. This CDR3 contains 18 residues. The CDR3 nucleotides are TGTGCCACCAGCACCCCCGGGTTAGCGGGAGATTGGTCCGGGGAGCTGTTTTTT. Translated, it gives CATSTPGLAGDWSGELFF.

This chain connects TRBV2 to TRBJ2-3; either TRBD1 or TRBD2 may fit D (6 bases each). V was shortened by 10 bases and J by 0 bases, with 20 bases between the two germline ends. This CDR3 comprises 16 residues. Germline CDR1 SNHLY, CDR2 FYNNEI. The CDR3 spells CATRGGSTLSTDTQYF. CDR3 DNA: TGTGCCACCCGAGGGGGGTCGACCCTTAGCACAGATACGCAGTATTTT.

This chain's CDR3 is CASSRGQGRMNEQFF. The CDR3 DNA reads as TGTGCCAGCAGCCGGGGACAGGGAAGAATGAATGAGCAGTTCTTC. This rearrangement joins TRBV12-3 or TRBV12-4 to TRBJ2-1; TRBD1 agrees at 9 bases. After removal of 6 bases from V and 7 bases from J, the junction contained 10 bases not matched to a gene. This CDR3 region has 15 residues.

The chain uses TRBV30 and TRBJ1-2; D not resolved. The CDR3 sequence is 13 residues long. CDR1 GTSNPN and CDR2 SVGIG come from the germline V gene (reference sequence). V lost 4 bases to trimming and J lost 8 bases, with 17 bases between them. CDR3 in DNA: TGTGCCTGGAAAGACGGGCGGACGGGCGGCTACACCTTC. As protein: CAWKDGRTGGYTF.

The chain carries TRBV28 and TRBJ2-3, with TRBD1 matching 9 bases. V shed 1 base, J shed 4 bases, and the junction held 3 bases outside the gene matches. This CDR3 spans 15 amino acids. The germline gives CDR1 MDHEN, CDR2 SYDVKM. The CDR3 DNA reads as TGTGCCAGCAGTTTATACAGGGGGCCCCCAGATACGCAGTATTTT. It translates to CASSLYRGPPDTQYF.

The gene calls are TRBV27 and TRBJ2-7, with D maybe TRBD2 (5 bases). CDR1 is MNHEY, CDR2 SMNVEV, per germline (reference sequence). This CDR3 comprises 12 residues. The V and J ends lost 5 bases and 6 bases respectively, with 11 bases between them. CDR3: CASSPRAGEQYF. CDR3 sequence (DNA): TGTGCCAGCAGTCCCCGGGCGGGCGAGCAGTACTTC.

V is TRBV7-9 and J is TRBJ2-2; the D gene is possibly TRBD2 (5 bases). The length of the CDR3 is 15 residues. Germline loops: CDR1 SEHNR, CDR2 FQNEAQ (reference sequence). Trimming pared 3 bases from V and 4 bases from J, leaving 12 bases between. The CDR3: CASSFSAPSTGELFF. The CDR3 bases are TGTGCCAGCAGCTTTAGCGCCCCGAGCACCGGGGAGCTGTTTTTT.

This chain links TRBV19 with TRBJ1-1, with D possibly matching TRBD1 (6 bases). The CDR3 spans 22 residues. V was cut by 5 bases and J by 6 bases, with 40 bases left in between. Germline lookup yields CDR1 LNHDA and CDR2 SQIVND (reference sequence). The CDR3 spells CASSPQQRPQQGNPLNSAEAFF. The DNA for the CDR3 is TGTGCCAGTAGTCCCCAGCAGAGACCCCAACAGGGCAACCCCTTAAATAGCGCTGAAGCTTTCTTT.

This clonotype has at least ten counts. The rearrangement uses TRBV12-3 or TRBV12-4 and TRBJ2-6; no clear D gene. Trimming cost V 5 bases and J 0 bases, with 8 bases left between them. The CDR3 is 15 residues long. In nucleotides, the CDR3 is TGTGCCAGCAGTCAGGACGGCTCTGGGGCCAACGTCCTGACTTTC. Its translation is CASSQDGSGANVLTF.

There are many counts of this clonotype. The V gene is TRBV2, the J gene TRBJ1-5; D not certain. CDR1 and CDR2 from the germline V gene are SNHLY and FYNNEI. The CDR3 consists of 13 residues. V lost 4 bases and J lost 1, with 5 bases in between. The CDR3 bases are TGTGCCAGCAGTGTTATCAGCAATCAGCCCCAGCATTTT. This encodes CASSVISNQPQHF.

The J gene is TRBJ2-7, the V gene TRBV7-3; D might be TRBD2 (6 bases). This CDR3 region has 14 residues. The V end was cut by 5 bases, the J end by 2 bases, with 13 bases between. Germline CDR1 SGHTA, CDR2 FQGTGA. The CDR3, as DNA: TGTGCCAGCAGCGCGGAGGGACTCCCCTACGAGCAGTACTTC. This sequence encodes CASSAEGLPYEQYF.

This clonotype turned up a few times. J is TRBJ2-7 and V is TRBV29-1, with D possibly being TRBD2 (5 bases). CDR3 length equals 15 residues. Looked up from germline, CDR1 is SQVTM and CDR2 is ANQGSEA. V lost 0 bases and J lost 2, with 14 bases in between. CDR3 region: CSVEDRTGATYEQYF. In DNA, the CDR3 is TGCAGCGTTGAAGATAGGACTGGCGCCACCTACGAGCAGTACTTC.

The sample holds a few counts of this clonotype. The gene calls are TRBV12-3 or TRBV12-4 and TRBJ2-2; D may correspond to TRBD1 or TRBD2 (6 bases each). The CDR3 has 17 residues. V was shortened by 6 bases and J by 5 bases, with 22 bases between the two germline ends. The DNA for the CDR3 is TGTGCCAGCAGCCCCCCGAGGGGGGTCCTAAAGACCGGGGAGCTGTTTTTT. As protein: CASSPPRGVLKTGELFF.

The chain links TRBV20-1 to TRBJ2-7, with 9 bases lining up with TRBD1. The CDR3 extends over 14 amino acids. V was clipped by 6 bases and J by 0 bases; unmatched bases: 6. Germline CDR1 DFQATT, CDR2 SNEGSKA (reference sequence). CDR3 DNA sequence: TGCAGTGCCATCCGGGACAGGGCCTCCTACGAGCAGTACTTC. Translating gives CSAIRDRASYEQYF.

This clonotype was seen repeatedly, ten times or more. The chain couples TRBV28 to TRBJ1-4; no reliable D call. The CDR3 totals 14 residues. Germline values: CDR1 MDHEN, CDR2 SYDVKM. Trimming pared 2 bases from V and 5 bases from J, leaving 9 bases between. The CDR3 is CASSLVEINEKLFF. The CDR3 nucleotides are TGTGCCAGCAGTTTAGTTGAGATAAATGAAAAACTGTTTTTT.

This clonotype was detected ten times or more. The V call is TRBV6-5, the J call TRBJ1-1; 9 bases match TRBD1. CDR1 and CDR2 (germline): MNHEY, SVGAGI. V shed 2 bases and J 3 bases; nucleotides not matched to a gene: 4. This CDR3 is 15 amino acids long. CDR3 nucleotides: TGTGCCAGCAGTTACGGGACAGGGACGTACACTGAAGCTTTCTTT. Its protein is CASSYGTGTYTEAFF.

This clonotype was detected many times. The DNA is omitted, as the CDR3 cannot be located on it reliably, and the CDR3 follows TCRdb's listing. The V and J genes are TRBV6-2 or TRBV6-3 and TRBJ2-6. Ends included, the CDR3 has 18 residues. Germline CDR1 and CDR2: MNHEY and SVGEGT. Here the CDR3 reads CASSFFFGQNSGANVLTF.

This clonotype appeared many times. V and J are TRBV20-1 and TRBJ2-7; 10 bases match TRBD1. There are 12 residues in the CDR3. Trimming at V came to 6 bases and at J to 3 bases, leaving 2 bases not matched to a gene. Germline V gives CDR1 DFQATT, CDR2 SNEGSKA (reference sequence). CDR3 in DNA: TGCAGTGCGAGGGACAGGGGCTACGAGCAGTACTTC. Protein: CSARDRGYEQYF.

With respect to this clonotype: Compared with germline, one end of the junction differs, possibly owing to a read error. Here the CDR3 DNA reads TGTGCCAACAGTTTAGCCGTGACAGGGCGCGGGGCTGAAGCTTTCTTT. Protein sequence: CANSLAVTGRGAEAFF. This sequence joins TRBV12-3 or TRBV12-4 and TRBJ1-1; 7 bases agree with TRBD1. The CDR3 loop spans 16 amino acids.

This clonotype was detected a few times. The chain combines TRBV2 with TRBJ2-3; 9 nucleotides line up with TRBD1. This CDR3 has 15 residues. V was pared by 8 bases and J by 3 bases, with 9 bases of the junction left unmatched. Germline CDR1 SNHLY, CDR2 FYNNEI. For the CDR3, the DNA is TGTGCCAGCGCCGGGACAGGGATTTGGACAGATACGCAGTATTTT. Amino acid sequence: CASAGTGIWTDTQYF.

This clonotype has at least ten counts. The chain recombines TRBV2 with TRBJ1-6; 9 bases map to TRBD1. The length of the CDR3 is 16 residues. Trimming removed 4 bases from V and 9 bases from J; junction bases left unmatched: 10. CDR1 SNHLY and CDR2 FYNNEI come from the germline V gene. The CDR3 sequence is CASSVTGTGQGSPLHF. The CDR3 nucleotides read TGTGCCAGCAGTGTAACCGGGACAGGGCAGGGTTCACCCCTCCACTTT.

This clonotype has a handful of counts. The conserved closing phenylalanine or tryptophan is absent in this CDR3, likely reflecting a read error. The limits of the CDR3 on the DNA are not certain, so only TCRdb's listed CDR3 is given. The CDR3 loop reads CSARGRSS. V gene TRBV20-1 combines with J gene TRBJ1-2. The CDR3 length is 8 residues, termini included. Germline lookup yields CDR1 DFQATT and CDR2 SNEGSKA (reference sequence).

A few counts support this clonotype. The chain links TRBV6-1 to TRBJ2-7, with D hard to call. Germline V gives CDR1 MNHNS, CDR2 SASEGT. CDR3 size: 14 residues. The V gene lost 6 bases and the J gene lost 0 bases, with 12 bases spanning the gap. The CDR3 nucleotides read TGTGCCAGCAGCGGACGTTACCACTCCTACGAGCAGTACTTC. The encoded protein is CASSGRYHSYEQYF.